The entry below describes one T cell receptor beta chain. The target antigen is unknown. Clones were sequenced by immunoSEQ multiplex PCR, and TCRdb holds only the in-frame ones, with some missing. The table records fewer than 250,000 clones, approximately 80% of them present only once. The data derive from a study of cytomegalovirus exposure and HLA in healthy donors. Study results and caveats: A few of the chains that were CMV-associated were confirmed in vitro to be specific for CMV antigens. Cytomegalovirus status was reportedly diagnosed by the classifier with high specificity and sensitivity. One later analysis, an examination of the 100 to 150 validation repertoires, found that first-cohort TCR clusters tended to co-occur in them.

This CDR3 region has 14 residues. The ends were cut back, 4 bases at V and 4 bases at J, with 15 bases in the middle. Germline CDR1 reads SGDLS; CDR2 reads YYNGEE. The donors were part of the validation cohort of 120 subjects. That cohort was separate from the first cohort, which comprised 700 or so subjects. The receptor was isolated from a woman between 25 and 40 years old in good health and CMV-seropositive. The specimen sequenced was PBMCs. V usage is TRBV9 and J usage is TRBJ2-7; D may be TRBD1 (6 bases). The CDR3 DNA is TGTGCCAGCAGCCCGAAGGGGGTCCTTTACGAGCAGTACTTC. Its protein is CASSPKGVLYEQYF.